This T cell receptor beta chain came from a study of shared clonotypes between healthy human individuals. On the study more broadly: Every donor yielded three CD4 naive, three CD4 memory, two CD8 naive and one CD8 memory plate. Points from the study as a whole: Four donors held approximately 4.5% of naive CD4 clonotypes in common.

This clone was seen only a few times. As yet, its antigen is unknown. Genomic DNA of every subset was divided equally among multiple immunoSEQ plates. Clones were read by immunoSEQ multiplex PCR, and TCRdb kept only the in-frame ones, dropping some. Of roughly 640,000 clones in the sample, approximately 79% are singletons; the top ten hold 1.5% to 2%. The sequencing sample was made of memory CD4+ T cells sorted from blood. Noted subset: CD45RA-negative fraction. This receptor was taken from a woman aged 30 to 39 in good health.

The CDR3 sequence: CASSQGAPYGYTF. CDR3 nucleotide sequence: TGCGCCAGCAGTCAGGGGGCACCTTATGGCTACACCTTC. The chain links TRBV23-1 to TRBJ1-2, with a possible D match to TRBD1 (6 bases). TRBV23-1 belongs to the ORF category, with a function that is uncertain. V was clipped by 3 bases and J by 5 bases, with 10 bases between them. The CDR3 is 13 amino acids.